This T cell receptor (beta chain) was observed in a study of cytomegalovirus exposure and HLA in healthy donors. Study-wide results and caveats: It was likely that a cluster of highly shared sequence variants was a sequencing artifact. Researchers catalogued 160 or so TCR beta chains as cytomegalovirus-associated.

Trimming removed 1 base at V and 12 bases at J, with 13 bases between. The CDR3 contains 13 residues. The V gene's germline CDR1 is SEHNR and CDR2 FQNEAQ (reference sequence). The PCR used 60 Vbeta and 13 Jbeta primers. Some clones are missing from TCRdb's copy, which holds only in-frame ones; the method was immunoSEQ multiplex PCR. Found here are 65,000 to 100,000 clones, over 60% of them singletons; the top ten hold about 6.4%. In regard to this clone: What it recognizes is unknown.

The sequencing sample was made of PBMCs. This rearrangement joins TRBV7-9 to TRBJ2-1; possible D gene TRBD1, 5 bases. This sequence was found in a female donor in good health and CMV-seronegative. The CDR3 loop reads CASSLELDKGQFF. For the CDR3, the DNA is TGTGCCAGCAGCTTAGAATTGGACAAGGGGCAGTTCTTC.